This T cell receptor beta chain was sequenced for a study of a mutant IDH1 vaccine in newly diagnosed glioma. This sample's time point: baseline, week 1 (first vaccination visit). The treatment: pre-vaccination baseline after standard-of-care therapy. Libraries were prepared by immunoSEQ multiplex PCR; TCRdb keeps only in-frame clonotypes and omits some of them. The sample includes about 68,000 clones, 70% to 80% seen only once; the top ten take approximately 8%. Germline V gene sequence: CDR1 MNHEY, CDR2 SMNVEV (reference sequence). Deletions cut 4 bases from V and 7 bases from J, with 13 bases between. The CDR3 spans 14 residues.

Sequencing was performed on PBMCs, taken from a glioma patient treated with radiotherapy, temozolomide or both. The chain uses TRBV27 and TRBJ1-4; perhaps TRBD1 as D (6 bases). The receptor was isolated from a man aged 45-60 years with glioma. As DNA, the CDR3 is TGTGCCAGCAGTTCAGGGGCTCGAGGTGAAAAACTGTTTTTT. It translates to CASSSGARGEKLFF.